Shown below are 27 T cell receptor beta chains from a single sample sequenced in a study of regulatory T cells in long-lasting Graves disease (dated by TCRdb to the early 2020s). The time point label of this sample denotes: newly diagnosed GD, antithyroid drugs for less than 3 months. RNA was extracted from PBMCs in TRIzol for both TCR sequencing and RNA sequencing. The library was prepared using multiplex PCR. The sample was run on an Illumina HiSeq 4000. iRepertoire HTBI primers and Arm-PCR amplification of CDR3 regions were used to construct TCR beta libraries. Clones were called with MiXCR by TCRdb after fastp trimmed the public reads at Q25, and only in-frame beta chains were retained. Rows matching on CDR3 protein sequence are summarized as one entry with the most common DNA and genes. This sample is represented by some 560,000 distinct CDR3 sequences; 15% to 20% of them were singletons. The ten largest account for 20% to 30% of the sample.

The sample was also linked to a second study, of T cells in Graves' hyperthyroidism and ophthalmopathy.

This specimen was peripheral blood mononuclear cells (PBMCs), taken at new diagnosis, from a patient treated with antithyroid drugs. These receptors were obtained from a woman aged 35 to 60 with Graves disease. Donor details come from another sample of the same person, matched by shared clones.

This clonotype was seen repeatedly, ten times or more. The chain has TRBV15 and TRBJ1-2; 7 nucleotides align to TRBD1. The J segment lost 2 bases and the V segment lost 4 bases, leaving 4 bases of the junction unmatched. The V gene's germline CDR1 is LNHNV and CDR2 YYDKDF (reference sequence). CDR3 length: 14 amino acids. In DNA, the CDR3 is TGTGCCACCAGCACCGGACAGGCAAACTATGGCTACACCTTC. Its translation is CATSTGQANYGYTF.

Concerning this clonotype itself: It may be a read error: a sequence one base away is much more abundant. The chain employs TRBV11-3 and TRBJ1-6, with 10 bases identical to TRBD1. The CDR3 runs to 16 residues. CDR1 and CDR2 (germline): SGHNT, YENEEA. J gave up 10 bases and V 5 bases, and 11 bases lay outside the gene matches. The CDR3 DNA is TGTGCCAGCAGCCGTCGGTGGGACAGGGGTTTATCACCCCTCCACTTT. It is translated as CASSRRWDRGLSPLHF.

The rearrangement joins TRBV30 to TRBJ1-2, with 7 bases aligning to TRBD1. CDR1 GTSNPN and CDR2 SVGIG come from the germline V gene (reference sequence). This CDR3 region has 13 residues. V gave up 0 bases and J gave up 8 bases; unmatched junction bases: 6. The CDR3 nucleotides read TGTGCCTGGAGTGTAAAAGGGGGCTTCGGCTACACCTTC. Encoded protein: CAWSVKGGFGYTF.

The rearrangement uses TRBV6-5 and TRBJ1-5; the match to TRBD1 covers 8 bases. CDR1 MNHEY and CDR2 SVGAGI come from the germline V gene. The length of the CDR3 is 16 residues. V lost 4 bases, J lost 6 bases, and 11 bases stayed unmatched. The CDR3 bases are TGTGCCAGCAGTTCGGACAGGGTGAGCCTGGGTCAGCCCCAGCATTTT. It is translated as CASSSDRVSLGQPQHF.

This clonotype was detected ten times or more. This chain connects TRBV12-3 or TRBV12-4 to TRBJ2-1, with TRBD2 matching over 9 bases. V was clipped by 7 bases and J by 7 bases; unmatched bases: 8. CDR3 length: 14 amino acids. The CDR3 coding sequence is TGTGCCAGCACTTCGCGGGGGGGCCGGAATGAGCAGTTCTTC. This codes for CASTSRGGRNEQFF.

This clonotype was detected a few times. DNA of the CDR3: TGTGCCAGCAGTTACTCGAGAGGGGGCTCCTATAATTCACCCCTCCACTTT. This sequence encodes CASSYSRGGSYNSPLHF. This chain joins TRBV6-2 or TRBV6-3 and TRBJ1-6; weak D call: TRBD1 (6 bases). Germline CDR1 MNHEY, CDR2 SVGEGT. The CDR3 spans 17 residues. V shed 0 bases and J shed 0 bases, with 9 bases lying between them.

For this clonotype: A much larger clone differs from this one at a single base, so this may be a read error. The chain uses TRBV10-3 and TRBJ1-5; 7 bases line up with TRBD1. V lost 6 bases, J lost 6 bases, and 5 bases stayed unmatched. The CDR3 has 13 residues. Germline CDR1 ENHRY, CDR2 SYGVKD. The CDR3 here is CAISDRAGQPQHF. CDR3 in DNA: TGTGCCATCAGCGACAGGGCTGGTCAGCCCCAGCATTTT.

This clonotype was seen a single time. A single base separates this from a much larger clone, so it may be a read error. The CDR3 DNA reads as TGTGCCAGCAACCGGGAGAGCACAGGTACGCAGTATTTT. It codes for CASNRESTGTQYF. The gene calls are TRBV12-3 or TRBV12-4 and TRBJ2-3, with a weak D call TRBD2 (6 bases). The CDR3 consists of 13 residues.

CDR3 in DNA: TGTGCCAGCTCACCAACAGGGGGCGCAGTTAACTATGGCTACACCTTC. This gives the protein CASSPTGGAVNYGYTF. The rearrangement joins TRBV18 to TRBJ1-2; 9 bases are shared with TRBD1. The germline V gene encodes CDR1 KGHSH and CDR2 LQKENI. The CDR3 length is 16 residues. J gave up 1 base and V 2 bases, and 5 bases lay outside the gene matches.

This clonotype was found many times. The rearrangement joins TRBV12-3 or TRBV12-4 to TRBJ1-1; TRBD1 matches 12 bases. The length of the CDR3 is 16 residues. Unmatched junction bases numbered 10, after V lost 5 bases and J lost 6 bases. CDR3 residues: CASSASGTGGRSEAFF. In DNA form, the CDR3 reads TGTGCCAGCAGTGCTTCCGGGACAGGGGGCCGGTCTGAAGCTTTCTTT.

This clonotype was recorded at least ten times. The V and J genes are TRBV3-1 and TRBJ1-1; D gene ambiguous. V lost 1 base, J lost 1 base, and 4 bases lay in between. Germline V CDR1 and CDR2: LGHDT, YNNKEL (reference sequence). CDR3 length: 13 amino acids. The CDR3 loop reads CASSQVSNTEAFF. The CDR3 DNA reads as TGTGCCAGCAGCCAAGTCTCGAACACTGAAGCTTTCTTT.

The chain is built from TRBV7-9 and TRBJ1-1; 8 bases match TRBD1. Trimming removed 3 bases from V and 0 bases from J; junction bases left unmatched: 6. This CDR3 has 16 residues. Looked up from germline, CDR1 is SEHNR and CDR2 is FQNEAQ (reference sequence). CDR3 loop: CASSFAPGQVNTEAFF. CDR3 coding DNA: TGTGCCAGCAGCTTTGCCCCGGGACAGGTGAACACTGAAGCTTTCTTT.

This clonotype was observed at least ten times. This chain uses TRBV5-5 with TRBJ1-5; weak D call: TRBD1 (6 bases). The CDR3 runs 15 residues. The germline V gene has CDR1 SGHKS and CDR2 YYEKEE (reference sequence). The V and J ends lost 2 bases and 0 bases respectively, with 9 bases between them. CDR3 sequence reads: CASSFRGDSNQPQHF. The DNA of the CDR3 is TGTGCCAGCAGCTTCAGGGGCGATAGCAATCAGCCCCAGCATTTT.

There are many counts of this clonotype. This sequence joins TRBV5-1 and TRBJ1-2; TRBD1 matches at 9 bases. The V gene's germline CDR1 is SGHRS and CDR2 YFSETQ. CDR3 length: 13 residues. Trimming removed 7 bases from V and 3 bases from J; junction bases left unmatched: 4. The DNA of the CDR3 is TGCGCCAGCGGGACAGGGATGGACTATGGCTACACCTTC. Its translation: CASGTGMDYGYTF.

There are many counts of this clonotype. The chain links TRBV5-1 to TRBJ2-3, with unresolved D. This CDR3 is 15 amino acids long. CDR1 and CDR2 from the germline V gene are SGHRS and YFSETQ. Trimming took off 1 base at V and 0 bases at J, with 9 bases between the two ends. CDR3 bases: TGCGCCAGCAGCTTGTGGGTCAGAAGCACAGATACGCAGTATTTT. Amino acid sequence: CASSLWVRSTDTQYF. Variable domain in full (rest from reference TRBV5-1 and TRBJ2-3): KAGVTQTPRYLIKTRGQQVTLSCSPISGHRSVSWYQQTPGQGLQFLFEYFSETQRNKGNFPGRFSGRQFSNSRSEMNVSTLELGDSALYLCASSLWVRSTDTQYFGPGTRLTVL.

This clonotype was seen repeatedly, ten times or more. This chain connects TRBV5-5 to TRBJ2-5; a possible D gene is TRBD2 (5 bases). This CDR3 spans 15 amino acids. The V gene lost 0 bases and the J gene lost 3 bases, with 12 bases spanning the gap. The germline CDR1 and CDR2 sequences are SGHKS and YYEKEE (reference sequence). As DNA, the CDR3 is TGTGCCAGCAGCTTGGCGGGGTTCGAAGAAGAGACCCAGTACTTC. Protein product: CASSLAGFEEETQYF.

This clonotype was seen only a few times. The CDR3 spells CASSSRGAGANVLTF. DNA of the CDR3: TGTGCCAGCAGCAGCCGTGGGGCTGGGGCCAACGTCCTGACTTTC. This sequence joins TRBV7-9 and TRBJ2-6, with D unclear. CDR1 and CDR2 from the germline V gene are SEHNR and FQNEAQ (reference sequence). The CDR3 has 15 amino acids. V lost 5 bases to trimming and J lost 2 bases, with 10 bases between them.

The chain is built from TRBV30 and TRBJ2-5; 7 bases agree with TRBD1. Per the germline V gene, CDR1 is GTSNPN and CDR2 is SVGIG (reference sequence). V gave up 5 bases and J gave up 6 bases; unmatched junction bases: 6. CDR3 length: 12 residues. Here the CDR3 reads CAWGGQSKTQYF. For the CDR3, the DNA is TGTGCCTGGGGGGGACAGTCCAAGACCCAGTACTTC.

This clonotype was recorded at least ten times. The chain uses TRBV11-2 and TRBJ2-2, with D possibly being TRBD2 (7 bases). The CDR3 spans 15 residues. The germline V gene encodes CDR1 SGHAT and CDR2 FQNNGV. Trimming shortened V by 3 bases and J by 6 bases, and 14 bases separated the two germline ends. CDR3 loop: CASSFRRGGAGELFF. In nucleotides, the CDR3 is TGTGCCAGCAGCTTTCGGAGGGGGGGGGCCGGGGAGCTGTTTTTT.

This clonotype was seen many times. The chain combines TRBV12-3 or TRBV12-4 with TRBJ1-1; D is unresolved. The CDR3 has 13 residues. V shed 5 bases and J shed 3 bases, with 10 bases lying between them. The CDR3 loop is CASSPTWDTEAFF. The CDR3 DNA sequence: TGTGCCAGCAGTCCGACTTGGGACACTGAAGCTTTCTTT.

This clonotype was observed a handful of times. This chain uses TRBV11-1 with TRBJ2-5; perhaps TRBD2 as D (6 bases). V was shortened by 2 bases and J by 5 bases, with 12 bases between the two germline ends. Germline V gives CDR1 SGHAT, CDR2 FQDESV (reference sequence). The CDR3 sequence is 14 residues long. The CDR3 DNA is TGTGCCAGCAGCTTAAATACAGGAGGGGAGACCCAGTACTTC. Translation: CASSLNTGGETQYF.

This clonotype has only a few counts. The CDR3 spells CASSMVGAKHYEQYF. In DNA, the CDR3 is TGTGCCAGTAGTATGGTGGGGGCCAAACACTACGAGCAGTACTTC. This chain connects TRBV19 to TRBJ2-7, with D possibly TRBD1 on 6 matching bases. V was pared by 3 bases and J by 3 bases, with 15 bases between. The CDR3 sequence is 15 residues long. Germline-derived CDR1 and CDR2 are LNHDA and SQIVND (reference sequence). The variable domain in full, with the rest retrieved from reference TRBV19 and TRBJ2-7, is DGGITQSPKYLFRKEGQNVTLSCEQNLNHDAMYWYRQDPGQGLRLIYYSQIVNDFQKGDIAEGYSVSREKKESFPLTVTSAQKNPTAFYLCASSMVGAKHYEQYFGPGTRLTVT.

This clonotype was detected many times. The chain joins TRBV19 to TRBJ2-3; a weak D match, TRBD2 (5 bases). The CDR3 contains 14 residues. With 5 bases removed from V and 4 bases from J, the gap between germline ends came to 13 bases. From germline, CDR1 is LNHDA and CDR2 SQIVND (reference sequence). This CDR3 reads CASSPTRAADTQYF. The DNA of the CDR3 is TGTGCCAGTAGTCCAACTAGGGCGGCAGATACGCAGTATTTT. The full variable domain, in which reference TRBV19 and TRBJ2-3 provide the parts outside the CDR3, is DGGITQSPKYLFRKEGQNVTLSCEQNLNHDAMYWYRQDPGQGLRLIYYSQIVNDFQKGDIAEGYSVSREKKESFPLTVTSAQKNPTAFYLCASSPTRAADTQYFGPGTRLTVL.

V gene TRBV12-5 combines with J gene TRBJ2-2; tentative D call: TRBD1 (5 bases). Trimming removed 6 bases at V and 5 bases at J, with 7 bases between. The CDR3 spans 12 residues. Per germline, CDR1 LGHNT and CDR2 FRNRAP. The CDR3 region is CASGPGTGELFF. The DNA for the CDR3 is TGTGCTAGTGGGCCAGGGACCGGGGAGCTGTTTTTT.

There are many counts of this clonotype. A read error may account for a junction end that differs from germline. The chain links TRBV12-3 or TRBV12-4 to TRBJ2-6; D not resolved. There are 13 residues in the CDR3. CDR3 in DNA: TGTGCCAGCAGCTTAGCTGGGGCCAACGTCCTGACTTTC. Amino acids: CASSLAGANVLTF.

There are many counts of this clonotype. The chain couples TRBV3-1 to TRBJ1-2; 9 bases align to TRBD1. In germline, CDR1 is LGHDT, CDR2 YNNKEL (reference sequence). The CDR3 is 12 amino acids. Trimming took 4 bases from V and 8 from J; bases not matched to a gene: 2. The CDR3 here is CASSRTGGGYTF. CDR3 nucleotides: TGTGCCAGCAGCCGAACAGGGGGCGGCTACACCTTC.

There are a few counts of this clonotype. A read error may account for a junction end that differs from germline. This CDR3 reads CASGLQGRPMDF. CDR3 DNA sequence: TGTGCCAGCGGGCTACAAGGGCGTCCGATGGATTTT. This chain joins TRBV3-1 and TRBJ1-3; D is unclear. Germline-derived CDR1 and CDR2 are LGHDT and YNNKEL (reference sequence). The CDR3 has 12 residues. Using reference TRBV3-1 and TRBJ1-3 for the parts outside the CDR3, the full variable domain is DTAVSQTPKYLVTQMGNDKSIKCEQNLGHDTMYWYKQDSKKFLKIMFSYNNKELIINETVPNRFSPKSPDKAHLNLHINSLELGDSAVYFCASGLQGRPMDFGEGSWLTVV.